Listed below are T cell receptor beta chains from one sample, sequenced in a study of T cell responses to AZD1222 COVID-19 vaccine. Profiling relied on immunoSEQ multiplex PCR, and the TCRdb table lists in-frame clones only, not all of them. The sample includes about 150,000 clones, less than 90% of them seen just once. This material consisted of peripheral blood, taken on day 0 of MenACWY control vaccination. The source is an adult in good health. Each CDR3 is given with its conserved first and last residue. A D gene is named only where the DNA matches it firmly. Part of the rows lack a size; the others show once, few, many or a class for expanded clones.

size	D	V	J	CDR3	DNA
once	NA	TRBV5-1	TRBJ1-1	CASSLEGRAEAFF	TGCGCCAGCAGCCTGGAGGGGCGCGCTGAAGCTTTCTTT
once	NA	TRBV7-7	TRBJ2-5	CASSLKSKETQYF	TGTGCCAGCAGCTTAAAAAGTAAAGAGACCCAGTACTTC
NA	NA	TRBV6-4	TRBJ1-2	CASSDGNWNGYTF	TGTGCCAGCAGTGACGGAAATTGGAATGGCTACACCTTC
NA	TRBD1	TRBV27	TRBJ2-2	CASRMTGTSRTGELFF	TGTGCCAGCAGGATGACAGGGACCTCGAGGACCGGGGAGCTGTTTTTT
NA	TRBD2	TRBV5-4	TRBJ2-1	CASKPGLADNEQFF	TGTGCCAGCAAGCCGGGACTAGCGGATAATGAGCAGTTCTTC
NA	NA	TRBV19	TRBJ1-3	CASSIEPGYTIYF	TGTGCCAGTAGTATAGAGCCAGGCTACACCATATATTTT
NA	TRBD1	TRBV18	TRBJ1-2	CASSPLDRGDGYTF	TGTGCCAGCTCACCCTTGGACAGGGGAGACGGCTACACCTTC
NA	NA	TRBV25-1	TRBJ2-1	CASWDTYNEQFF	TGTGCCAGCTGGGACACTTACAATGAGCAGTTCTTC
NA	NA	TRBV9	TRBJ2-5	CASSVGIERWETQYF	TGTGCCAGCAGCGTAGGGATCGAGAGATGGGAGACCCAGTACTTC
NA	NA	TRBV11-2	TRBJ2-2	CASSLVPSSGELFF	TGTGCCAGCAGCTTAGTCCCGTCCTCCGGGGAGCTGTTTTTT
once	NA	TRBV10-3	TRBJ2-1	CAISVEGNNEQFF	TGTGCCATCAGTGTTGAGGGAAACAATGAGCAGTTCTTC
NA	NA	TRBV28	TRBJ1-1	CASRLRGTNTEAFF	TGTGCCAGCAGGCTGAGGGGTACGAACACTGAAGCTTTCTTT
NA	NA	TRBV18	TRBJ2-5	CASSPVYSRETQYF	TGTGCCAGCTCACCTGTTTATAGCAGAGAGACCCAGTACTTC
NA	NA	TRBV4-2	TRBJ2-1	CASSQDFESYNEQFF	TGTGCCAGCAGCCAAGATTTTGAGTCCTACAATGAGCAGTTCTTC
NA	NA	TRBV13	TRBJ2-1	CASSLDTNNEQFF	TGTGCCAGCAGCTTGGACACAAACAATGAGCAGTTCTTC
NA	TRBD2	TRBV28	TRBJ2-1	CASSSSAGGASNEQFF	TGTGCCAGCAGTTCATCAGCGGGGGGGGCAAGTAATGAGCAGTTCTTC
NA	NA	TRBV5-1	TRBJ1-1	CASSLGGAGEMNTEAFF	TGCGCCAGCAGCTTGGGAGGGGCGGGAGAGATGAACACTGAAGCTTTCTTT